Sequencing of this T cell receptor (delta chain) was carried out in a study of Vδ1+ human thymocytes. Study-wide findings and caveats: Despite high sort purity, around 19% of thymic T cell receptor delta sequences were Vdelta2. Highly polyclonal TRG and TRD repertoires with Gaussian CDR3 length distributions appeared in thymus. The authors advised highly purified populations and single-cell validation.

The CDR3 covers 22 residues. The germline V gene encodes CDR1 TSWWSYY and CDR2 QGS. Trimming left V 5 bases short and J 5 bases short, with 39 bases between. RNA was extracted from the cells and then reverse transcribed. The CDR3 regions were amplified by multiplex PCR from V-gene primers to a constant-region primer. TCRdb re-called the multiplex PCR reads with CATT. Of 50,000 to 75,000 delta-chain clones listed, roughly 16% were seen once; the top ten hold 0.3% to 0.45%. With respect to this clone: Antigen: not known.

Alphabeta T cells were depleted, then CD3+ Vdelta1+ Vdelta2- thymocytes were FACS-sorted. Between 98% and 99.6% of sorted thymocytes were Vdelta1+. The TCR was taken from a girl younger than two who had congenital heart surgery. Sequencing was done on a sample of Vdelta1+ gamma-delta thymocytes from the thymus. Noted subset: FACS-sorted CD3+ TCRalphabeta- TCRVdelta1+ TCRVdelta2- thymocytes. J is TRDJ1 and V is TRDV1, with D perhaps TRDD3 (10 bases). DNA for the CDR3: TGTGCTCTTGGGAGGGGCCCTTCCTACGGGGTCCTGGGGGATAAACAGGGGGATAAACTCATCTTT. The encoded protein is CALGRGPSYGVLGDKQGDKLIF.